This T cell receptor (beta chain) was observed in a study of chemoradiotherapy in HPV16-positive cancers. Study at large: Functional T-cell assays on a couple of HPV16-positive patients' cells defined candidate HPV-specific clones and common TCR motifs.

General study findings and limits: For HPV16-positive patients, expanding HPV-responsive T cells associated with longer recurrence-free survival. Non-HPV-specific T cells did not expand in tumors during treatment, whereas candidate HPV-specific clones and E7-related motifs did.

Notes on this clone: Its antigen remains unidentified.

Germline V gene data show CDR1 as LNHDA and CDR2 as SQIVND (reference sequence). Trimming removed 4 bases from V and 7 bases from J, with 11 bases in between. CDR3 size: 12 residues. Repeated repertoire sampling spanned the course of chemoradiotherapy. Clones were sequenced by immunoSEQ multiplex PCR, and TCRdb holds only the in-frame ones, with some missing. There are approximately 4,200 clones in the sample; 70% to 85% occur only once, and 15% to 20% lies in the top ten. The TCR originated in a human donor with HPV-associated anogenital cancer. The chain uses TRBV19 and TRBJ2-7; no reliable D call. The sequenced sample was tumor tissue, obtained from a patient who underwent chemoradiotherapy. For the CDR3, the DNA is TGTGCCAGTAGTACGAATAAGGGAGAGCAGTACTTC. Encoded protein: CASSTNKGEQYF.